This TCR beta chain derives from a study of blood T cells in healthy people across ages. Study conclusions and caveats: Because sorting was not performed, PBMCs prevented conclusive naive versus antigen-experienced comparison.

This CDR3 region has 15 residues. The V segment lost 3 bases and the J segment 0 bases; nucleotides outside the gene matches: 1. CDR1 and CDR2 from the germline V gene are LGHNT and FRNRAP. A J-beta primer mix and a sample-barcoded 5' primer were used in a second PCR of roughly 7 to 12 cycles. TCRdb used MiXCR to reprocess the 5' RACE reads, holding one entry per CDR3 protein. The table shows over 700,000 distinct CDR3 sequences, with more than 20% occurring only once. In regard to this clonotype: What it binds is unknown.

These same data were also listed under a study on T cells of mothers and their children.

This receptor was identified in a boy aged 5 to 17 in good health. The rearrangement uses TRBV12-5 and TRBJ2-2, with TRBD1 matching over 7 bases. Specimen: blood. CDR3 amino acids: CASGFGTANTGELFF. DNA for the CDR3: TGTGCTAGTGGTTTTGGGACAGCGAACACCGGGGAGCTGTTTTTT.